A selection of T cell receptor beta chains follows, all from one sample in a study of cytomegalovirus exposure and HLA in healthy donors. TCRdb's copy holds only in-frame clones and misses some; the assay was immunoSEQ multiplex PCR. Of fewer than 200,000 clones in the sample, roughly 80% are singletons; the top ten hold about 0.8%. Input material: PBMCs. These receptors were taken from a woman aged 18-29 years in good health and CMV-seronegative. Both conserved end residues are trimmed from each CDR3.

v_gene: TRBV25-1
CDR3aa: ASSNGLAGSEQY

v_gene: TRBV5-5
CDR3aa: ASSTTDSNTGELF

v_gene: TRBV21-1
CDR3aa: ASRVLTRQAGSSYNEQF

v_gene: TRBV7-9
CDR3aa: ASSLLGAGEQY

v_gene: TRBV6-1
CDR3aa: ASSEGVREDEQY

v_gene: TRBV19
CDR3aa: ASSSGGTAIFLNYGYT

v_gene: TRBV25-1
CDR3aa: ASSEPGSGNQPQH

v_gene: TRBV6-6
CDR3aa: ASSYSDSQETQY

v_gene: TRBV30
CDR3aa: AWSVQGAAVLY

v_gene: TRBV6-5
CDR3aa: ASSYSIGQQFYEQY

v_gene: TRBV29-1
CDR3aa: SVELAASYNEQF

v_gene: TRBV5-1
CDR3aa: ASSPWTSGQYSEQF

v_gene: TRBV5-1
CDR3aa: ASSTTGDSTGELF

v_gene: TRBV30
CDR3aa: AWSVALGERNTEAF

v_gene: TRBV5-1
CDR3aa: ASSLGQQKGTDTQY

v_gene: TRBV19
CDR3aa: ASSPRTGGNTIY

v_gene: TRBV9
CDR3aa: ASSATTGFGNTIY

v_gene: TRBV10-2
CDR3aa: ASMNPRTSQPFNEQF

v_gene: TRBV7-8
CDR3aa: ASSLEGQGSYEQY

v_gene: TRBV19
CDR3aa: ASSMMRTGRGGANVLT

v_gene: TRBV11-1
CDR3aa: ASRTLAGGYNEQF

v_gene: TRBV5-1
CDR3aa: ASSLGQIYEQY

v_gene: TRBV6-6
CDR3aa: ASSATGESRNEQF

v_gene: TRBV13
CDR3aa: ASSLAQGTYEQY

v_gene: TRBV5-4
CDR3aa: ASSLGAGGSNPSSYEQY

v_gene: TRBV28
CDR3aa: ASSSGTGQGPYEQY

v_gene: TRBV7-3
CDR3aa: ASSLSGSQETQY

v_gene: TRBV28
CDR3aa: ASSLSYSVHYGYT

v_gene: TRBV10-3
CDR3aa: AISAGRGRGSDTEAF

v_gene: TRBV5-1
CDR3aa: ASPRDTQY

v_gene: TRBV10-3
CDR3aa: AISPAGTSGNNEQF

v_gene: TRBV28
CDR3aa: ASSLIGSAKNIQY

v_gene: TRBV6-1
CDR3aa: ASSERGVKGGYT

v_gene: TRBV13
CDR3aa: ASSPPGLRRGREQY

v_gene: TRBV28
CDR3aa: ASSLGGAAWIPKTQY

v_gene: TRBV6-1
CDR3aa: ASRLGRNEQF

v_gene: TRBV6-1
CDR3aa: AARDRGSANYGYT

v_gene: TRBV5-1
CDR3aa: ASSVYSGSYNEQF

v_gene: TRBV7-2
CDR3aa: ASSLALGRETQY

v_gene: TRBV13
CDR3aa: ASSLVGTSGEQF

v_gene: TRBV7-9
CDR3aa: ASHTSSGSPDTQY

v_gene: TRBV5-5
CDR3aa: ASSSTGVNEQY

v_gene: TRBV4-1
CDR3aa: ASSQGGQGAFTNEKLF

v_gene: TRBV6-6
CDR3aa: ASSGKTGKNTGELF

v_gene: TRBV6-4
CDR3aa: ASRSRDSRNQPQH

v_gene: TRBV11-3
CDR3aa: ASTSLAGEGHTQY

v_gene: TRBV28
CDR3aa: ASSLGGQQNTEAF

v_gene: TRBV7-3
CDR3aa: ASTSPGATGELF

v_gene: TRBV7-9
CDR3aa: ASSWGEAGTQY

v_gene: TRBV5-1
CDR3aa: ASSLVLAGGPDEQF

v_gene: TRBV28
CDR3aa: ASRPPHQADTQY

v_gene: TRBV7-8
CDR3aa: ASSLYATITGAPIY

v_gene: TRBV5-6
CDR3aa: ASSLDRTNSPLH